A selection of T cell receptor beta chains follows, all from one sample in a study of OX40 agonist ivuxolimab in advanced cancers. Data came from immunoSEQ multiplex PCR; TCRdb stores just in-frame clones and leaves some out. This table has some 5,700 clones, under 90% appearing once. The sequences come from CD4+ or CD8+ T cells sorted from blood, collected in a trial of the OX40 agonist ivuxolimab. The receptors were gathered from an adult with an advanced solid tumor such as melanoma, head and neck, liver or kidney cancer. Both conserved end residues are part of each CDR3. A D gene is named only where the DNA matches it firmly. Only some rows state a clone size, as once, few, many or a class for expanded clones.

v_call	clone_size	j_call	d_call	cdr3_aa	cdr3_nt
TRBV15	-	TRBJ2-5	-	CATSRSNTQETQYF	TGTGCCACCAGCAGAAGTAACACTCAAGAGACCCAGTACTTC
TRBV30	-	TRBJ2-7	-	CAWSVASGYEQYF	TGTGCCTGGAGTGTCGCGAGCGGCTACGAGCAGTACTTC
TRBV7-3	-	TRBJ2-2	-	CASSLTGTGELFF	TGTGCCAGCAGTCTTACAGGGACCGGGGAGCTGTTTTTT
TRBV15	-	TRBJ2-6	-	CATSPQVSGANVLTF	TGTGCCACCAGCCCGCAGGTCTCTGGGGCCAACGTCCTGACTTTC
TRBV6-5	once	TRBJ2-5	-	CASAERGGSVQTQYF	TGTGCCAGCGCCGAGAGAGGGGGTTCGGTGCAGACCCAGTACTTC
TRBV29-1	-	TRBJ2-7	TRBD1	CSVATDGTASYEQYF	TGCAGCGTTGCAACAGACGGGACAGCCTCCTACGAGCAGTACTTC
TRBV9	-	TRBJ1-1	-	CASSPRQRILGTEAFF	TGTGCCAGCAGCCCCAGACAGAGGATATTGGGCACTGAAGCTTTCTTT
TRBV12-5	-	TRBJ2-1	-	CASGPGDSEQFF	TGTGCTAGTGGTCCTGGCGACTCCGAGCAGTTCTTC
TRBV28	few	TRBJ1-5	-	CASSFFRRGGRGQPQHF	TGTGCCAGCAGTTTCTTCCGGCGGGGGGGCAGAGGGCAGCCCCAGCATTTT
TRBV27	-	TRBJ2-1	-	CASSLRGARGVWNEQFF	TGTGCCAGCAGTTTAAGAGGGGCGAGGGGGGTATGGAATGAGCAGTTCTTC
TRBV7-3	-	TRBJ2-1	TRBD2	CASSLGRNEQFF	TGTGCCAGCAGCCTCGGGAGGAATGAGCAGTTCTTC
TRBV6-6	few	TRBJ1-1	-	CASSYSMSGLTEAFF	TGTGCCAGCAGTTACTCGATGTCGGGGCTCACTGAAGCTTTCTTT
TRBV11-2	-	TRBJ1-1	-	CASTSSGGRYTEAFF	TGTGCCAGCACCTCGTCGGGGGGAAGGTACACTGAAGCTTTCTTT
TRBV6-5	-	TRBJ1-2	TRBD1	CASSGDRGAGYTF	TGTGCCAGCAGTGGGGACAGGGGGGCTGGCTACACCTTC